These 32 T cell receptor beta chains share one sample of origin, sequenced in a study of blood T cell repertoires in COVID-19. Produced via immunoSEQ multiplex PCR; TCRdb's table is partial and in-frame only. The sample includes about 90,000 clones, 70% to 90% of them seen just once. Sequenced input: peripheral blood. Source of these receptors: an elderly man with active or convalescent COVID-19.

This chain uses TRBV18 with TRBJ1-5; tentatively, D is TRBD1 (5 bases). Trimming removed 1 base at V and 5 bases at J, with 9 bases between. The CDR3 totals 14 residues. Germline values: CDR1 KGHSH, CDR2 LQKENI. The CDR3 sequence is CASSPQGYDQPQHF. In DNA, the CDR3 is TGTGCCAGCTCACCACAGGGGTATGATCAGCCCCAGCATTTT.

The rearrangement links TRBV7-2 to TRBJ2-7; 9 bases agree with TRBD2. Germline V gene sequence: CDR1 SGHTA, CDR2 FQGNSA. The CDR3 is 16 amino acids. J lost 0 bases, V lost 4 bases, and 7 bases had no gene match. The CDR3: CASSSGTTSGSYEQYF. In nucleotides, the CDR3 is TGTGCCAGCAGCTCGGGAACGACTAGCGGCTCCTACGAGCAGTACTTC. The entire variable domain, with the rest obtained from reference TRBV7-2 and TRBJ2-7, is as follows: GAGVSQSPSNKVTEKGKDVELRCDPISGHTALYWYRQSLGQGLEFLIYFQGNSAPDKSGLPSDRFSAERTGGSVSTLTIQRTQQEDSAVYLCASSSGTTSGSYEQYFGPGTRLTVT.

V and J are TRBV18 and TRBJ2-7; 7 bases map to TRBD1. V lost 2 bases, J lost 0 bases, and 4 bases stayed unmatched. Germline V gene sequence: CDR1 KGHSH, CDR2 LQKENI. The CDR3 is made up of 15 amino acids. CDR3 nucleotide sequence: TGTGCCAGCTCACCAGTACAGGGGATCTCCTACGAGCAGTACTTC. It specifies CASSPVQGISYEQYF.

The V and J genes are TRBV5-5 and TRBJ1-1, with TRBD1 as a possible D gene (5 bases). The germline V and J ends were trimmed by 1 base and 6 bases, with 19 bases remaining between them. The CDR3 runs to 16 residues. CDR1 is SGHKS and CDR2 is YYEKEE in the germline V gene (reference sequence). The CDR3 protein is CASSLHLGMGHPEAFF. The CDR3 DNA reads TGTGCCAGCAGCTTGCACCTGGGGATGGGGCACCCTGAAGCTTTCTTT.

The chain joins TRBV14 to TRBJ2-1, with 7 bases aligning to TRBD2. The CDR3 length is 15 residues. V dropped 0 bases and J dropped 7; count of bases not matched to a gene: 6. Per germline, CDR1 SGHDN and CDR2 FVKESK. Here the CDR3 DNA reads TGTGCCAGCAGCCAAGATAGGGCTAGCGGAAATGAGCAGTTCTTC. This codes for CASSQDRASGNEQFF.

The chain couples TRBV27 to TRBJ1-1; D perhaps matches TRBD1 (6 bases). The CDR3 has 13 amino acids. CDR1 is MNHEY, CDR2 SMNVEV, per germline (reference sequence). Trimming pared 5 bases from V and 8 bases from J, leaving 15 bases between. The CDR3 coding sequence is TGTGCCAGCAGTGCGGCAGGGGTTTCCGAAGCTTTCTTT. The encoded protein is CASSAAGVSEAFF.

Only one count was recorded for this clone. The chain has TRBV5-4 and TRBJ1-2; 9 bases map to TRBD1. The J segment lost 4 bases and the V segment lost 1 base, leaving 8 bases of the junction unmatched. The CDR3 contains 16 residues. Germline V lookup: CDR1 SGHNT, CDR2 YYREEE (reference sequence). CDR3 protein: CASSLPLGQGSYGYTF. For the CDR3, the DNA is TGTGCCAGCAGCTTGCCCCTTGGACAGGGGAGCTATGGCTACACCTTC.

V gene TRBV4-3 combines with J gene TRBJ1-2, with TRBD1 as a possible D gene (6 bases). Germline loops: CDR1 LGHNA, CDR2 YSLEER. This CDR3 is 16 amino acids long. Trimming pared 0 bases from V and 7 bases from J, leaving 18 bases between. CDR3 nucleotide sequence: TGCGCCAGCAGCCAAGAACCGTCAGGGGTTCAGGGTGGCTACACCTTC. Its translation is CASSQEPSGVQGGYTF.

The chain is built from TRBV27 and TRBJ1-1; TRBD1 aligns across 7 bases. From germline, CDR1 is MNHEY and CDR2 SMNVEV (reference sequence). The CDR3 is made up of 13 amino acids. The junction had 4 bases not matched to a gene; V was cut back by 6 bases and J by 3 bases. The DNA for the CDR3 is TGTGCCAGCAGAAAACAGGGGTACACTGAAGCTTTCTTT. Protein: CASRKQGYTEAFF.

J is TRBJ2-1 and V is TRBV4-1, with no clear D. Trimming took 1 base from V and 5 from J, leaving 15 bases between them. CDR1 and CDR2 from the germline V gene are MGHRA and YSYEKL. The CDR3 covers 16 residues. In nucleotides, the CDR3 is TGCGCCAGCAGCCAAGGTTTGCAAGCGTCCCACAATGAGCAGTTCTTC. It specifies CASSQGLQASHNEQFF.

This clone was seen just once. The CDR3, as DNA: TGTGCCATCAGTGTGGGACTAGAGGGGGATGAGCAGTTCTTC. Translated, it gives CAISVGLEGDEQFF. V usage is TRBV10-3 and J usage is TRBJ2-1; TRBD2 matches 8 bases. Germline loops: CDR1 ENHRY, CDR2 SYGVKD. This CDR3 comprises 14 residues. Unmatched junction bases numbered 7, after V lost 4 bases and J lost 8 bases.

The chain recombines TRBV19 with TRBJ2-3; TRBD1 is a possible D gene (6 bases). This CDR3 region has 16 residues. Per germline, CDR1 LNHDA and CDR2 SQIVND (reference sequence). V was cut by 6 bases and J by 2 bases, with 18 bases left in between. The CDR3 sequence: CASRHMDRDDTDTQYF. CDR3 sequence (DNA): TGTGCCAGTAGGCACATGGACAGAGACGACACAGATACGCAGTATTTT.

The chain is built from TRBV28 and TRBJ1-2; the D gene is possibly TRBD1 (5 bases). This CDR3 is 14 amino acids long. V lost 3 bases to trimming and J lost 0 bases, with 8 bases between them. The germline V gene has CDR1 MDHEN and CDR2 SYDVKM. DNA for the CDR3: TGTGCCAGCAGTTTCCTGGACACTAACTATGGCTACACCTTC. Amino acid sequence: CASSFLDTNYGYTF.

V gene TRBV19 combines with J gene TRBJ2-1; TRBD2 agrees at 13 bases. With 7 bases clipped from V and 8 bases from J, the junction kept 5 bases outside the gene matches. There are 14 residues in the CDR3. Germline assignment: CDR1 LNHDA and CDR2 SQIVND (reference sequence). The chain's CDR3 is CASTRTSGSYEQFF. The CDR3 region has the DNA TGTGCCAGTACTCGGACTAGCGGGAGCTATGAGCAGTTCTTC.

The chain employs TRBV12-3 or TRBV12-4 and TRBJ1-5; D perhaps matches TRBD1 (6 bases). The CDR3 covers 13 residues. With 5 bases removed from V and 4 bases from J, the gap between germline ends came to 9 bases. This CDR3 is CASSRTENQPQHF. CDR3 bases: TGTGCCAGCAGTCGGACAGAGAATCAGCCCCAGCATTTT.

The chain employs TRBV7-2 and TRBJ1-5; D unresolved. The CDR3 sequence is 14 residues long. Germline CDR1 SGHTA, CDR2 FQGNSA. Deletions cut 3 bases from V and 1 base from J, with 7 bases between. CDR3 nucleotides: TGTGCCAGCAGCTTGTGGCCCAGCAATCAGCCCCAGCATTTT. Translation gives CASSLWPSNQPQHF.

The V and J genes are TRBV7-2 and TRBJ2-3; possible D gene TRBD2, 5 bases. The V gene's germline CDR1 is SGHTA and CDR2 FQGNSA. Trimming pared 1 base from V and 2 bases from J, leaving 13 bases between. There are 16 residues in the CDR3. In DNA form, the CDR3 reads TGTGCCAGCAGCTTAGTTAGTAGCGCGTACACAGATACGCAGTATTTT. Translating gives CASSLVSSAYTDTQYF.

This chain uses TRBV5-6 with TRBJ2-1; TRBD2 matches at 8 bases. V lost 3 bases to trimming and J lost 12 bases; unmatched junction nucleotides: 11. The CDR3 has 14 amino acids. Germline values: CDR1 SGHDT, CDR2 YYEEEE. CDR3 sequence: CASSSASGFGLQFF. CDR3 nucleotide sequence: TGTGCCAGCAGCTCGGCTAGCGGGTTTGGGTTGCAGTTCTTC.

The chain combines TRBV7-2 with TRBJ2-3; TRBD2 aligns across 9 bases. This CDR3 spans 15 amino acids. The germline V gene has CDR1 SGHTA and CDR2 FQGNSA. J lost 4 bases, V lost 5 bases, and 7 bases had no gene match. The CDR3 DNA is TGTGCCAGCAGCCAAGGATCTAGCGGGGCAGATACGCAGTATTTT. It yields the protein CASSQGSSGADTQYF.

This clone was seen repeatedly, ten times or more. This sequence joins TRBV5-1 and TRBJ2-2; tentative D call: TRBD2 (6 bases). The germline V and J ends were trimmed by 1 base and 3 bases, with 19 bases remaining between them. This CDR3 is 18 amino acids long. From germline, CDR1 is SGHRS and CDR2 YFSETQ. The CDR3 region is CASSLRETFETYTGELFF. DNA of the CDR3: TGCGCCAGCAGCTTGCGGGAGACTTTTGAAACCTACACCGGGGAGCTGTTTTTT.

The V gene is TRBV6-4, the J gene TRBJ2-7; D not certain. V was shortened by 4 bases and J by 4 bases, with 5 bases between the two germline ends. CDR1 is MRHNA and CDR2 is SNTAGT in the germline V gene. The CDR3 is 11 amino acids. CDR3 amino acids: CASSARYEQYF. In DNA form, the CDR3 reads TGTGCCAGCAGTGCCAGATACGAGCAGTACTTC.

The J gene is TRBJ1-6, the V gene TRBV4-3; a possible D gene is TRBD1 (6 bases). V lost 0 bases and J 9 bases, leaving 12 bases between the germline ends. The CDR3 has 15 amino acids. CDR1 is LGHNA, CDR2 YSLEER, per germline. The CDR3 spells CASSQDSGQTSPLHF. The CDR3 DNA follows: TGCGCCAGCAGCCAAGATTCCGGACAGACTTCACCCCTCCACTTT.

The chain couples TRBV19 to TRBJ1-3; D gene unclear. The CDR3 extends over 16 amino acids. CDR1 and CDR2 (germline): LNHDA, SQIVND (reference sequence). V lost 7 bases and J 0 bases, leaving 16 bases between the germline ends. CDR3 DNA sequence: TGTGCCAGTAAACCCCTTGGGAGCTACTCTGGAAACACCATATATTTT. Its protein product is CASKPLGSYSGNTIYF.

The genes are TRBV28 and TRBJ2-4, with D perhaps matching TRBD2 (6 bases). This CDR3 is built from 14 residues. The V gene's germline CDR1 is MDHEN and CDR2 SYDVKM. V gave up 7 bases and J gave up 2 bases, with 12 bases separating them. The CDR3 nucleotides read TGTGCCAGCATCCCCGGGAGTTCCAAAAACATTCAGTACTTC. The encoded protein is CASIPGSSKNIQYF. The entire variable domain, with the rest obtained from reference TRBV28 and TRBJ2-4, is as follows: DVKVTQSSRYLVKRTGEKVFLECVQDMDHENMFWYRQDPGLGLRLIYFSYDVKMKEKGDIPEGYSVSREKKERFSLILESASTNQTSMYLCASIPGSSKNIQYFGAGTRLSVL.

The chain employs TRBV19 and TRBJ2-1; D is possibly TRBD2 (6 bases). The V gene's germline CDR1 is LNHDA and CDR2 SQIVND (reference sequence). Trimming took off 2 bases at V and 5 bases at J, with 13 bases between the two ends. This CDR3 has 15 residues. The CDR3: CASSIKAGYNNEQFF. The CDR3 nucleotides read TGTGCCAGTAGTATAAAAGCGGGCTACAACAATGAGCAGTTCTTC.

The chain couples TRBV5-4 to TRBJ2-1; TRBD2 aligns across 14 bases. Germline V lookup: CDR1 SGHNT, CDR2 YYREEE (reference sequence). The junction had 3 bases not matched to a gene; V was cut back by 2 bases and J by 8 bases. CDR3 length equals 15 residues. CDR3 coding DNA: TGTGCCAGCAGCTTAGGGACTAGCGGGAGCTATGAGCAGTTCTTC. Its protein product is CASSLGTSGSYEQFF.

The rearrangement uses TRBV5-4 and TRBJ2-1, with 9 positions matching TRBD1. Germline lookup yields CDR1 SGHNT and CDR2 YYREEE (reference sequence). The V segment lost 3 bases and the J segment 4 bases; nucleotides outside the gene matches: 5. CDR3 length: 15 amino acids. The CDR3, as DNA: TGTGCCAGCAGCTCCCGGGACAGGGTTTACAATGAGCAGTTCTTC. Translating it yields CASSSRDRVYNEQFF.

This chain links TRBV19 with TRBJ2-7; TRBD1 agrees at 11 bases. Germline trimming cut 6 bases from V and 3 bases from J; bases unmatched to any gene: 4. Germline CDR1 and CDR2: LNHDA and SQIVND (reference sequence). The CDR3 has 14 residues. The CDR3 spells CASSLGTGGYEQYF. The CDR3 DNA follows: TGTGCCAGTAGCCTCGGGACAGGGGGCTACGAGCAGTACTTC. Based on the CDR3 plus reference TRBV19 and TRBJ2-7, the full variable domain is DGGITQSPKYLFRKEGQNVTLSCEQNLNHDAMYWYRQDPGQGLRLIYYSQIVNDFQKGDIAEGYSVSREKKESFPLTVTSAQKNPTAFYLCASSLGTGGYEQYFGPGTRLTVT.

This clone was picked up a small number of times. This rearrangement joins TRBV11-2 to TRBJ2-5; 8 bases match TRBD2. Germline V lookup: CDR1 SGHAT, CDR2 FQNNGV. The junction had 7 bases not matched to a gene; V was cut back by 5 bases and J by 2 bases. This CDR3 contains 15 residues. The CDR3 loop reads CASSPAGARQETQYF. CDR3 DNA sequence: TGTGCCAGCAGCCCAGCGGGAGCGAGGCAAGAGACCCAGTACTTC.

This clone was counted a few times. The chain links TRBV19 to TRBJ2-1; TRBD1 might be the D (6 bases). The CDR3 has 17 amino acids. Per the germline V gene, CDR1 is LNHDA and CDR2 is SQIVND (reference sequence). The V gene lost 0 bases and the J gene lost 6 bases, with 18 bases spanning the gap. CDR3: CASSIDLGGHRPNEQFF. Written as DNA, the CDR3 is TGTGCCAGTAGTATAGATCTTGGGGGACACCGACCCAATGAGCAGTTCTTC.

This clone was counted only a few times. The chain links TRBV7-9 to TRBJ2-5, with D perhaps TRBD2 (5 bases). The CDR3 length is 12 residues. V gave up 5 bases and J gave up 9 bases, with 13 bases separating them. CDR1 is SEHNR, CDR2 FQNEAQ, per germline (reference sequence). The chain's CDR3 is CASSKLTEAQYF. The DNA of the CDR3 is TGTGCCAGCAGCAAACTCACGGAGGCCCAGTACTTC.

The chain has TRBV4-3 and TRBJ1-2; possible D gene TRBD1, 6 bases. V dropped 3 bases and J dropped 4 bases, with 12 bases sitting between them. The CDR3 has 14 residues. Germline V gene sequence: CDR1 LGHNA, CDR2 YSLEER. The CDR3, as DNA: TGCGCCAGCAGCCAGACACCCAGGGGCTATGGCTACACCTTC. Translation gives CASSQTPRGYGYTF.